This record covers a single TCR beta chain. This specimen belongs to a study of technical replicates of blood from a few donors. Method: immunoSEQ multiplex PCR; TCRdb's copy keeps in-frame clones and lacks some. The repertoire has more than 55,000 clones, roughly nine tenths of them found once; the top ten carry around 0.38%. The source of this sequence is a human donor in good health. The sequenced sample was T cells isolated from PBMCs.

CDR3 coding DNA: TGTGCCAGTAGTATCGGGGGACAGGGGAGATTGTACGAGCAGTACTTC. This translates into CASSIGGQGRLYEQYF. The V and J genes are TRBV19 and TRBJ2-7, with TRBD1 matching 10 bases. Germline CDR1 reads LNHDA; CDR2 reads SQIVND (reference sequence). CDR3 length equals 16 residues. V lost 3 bases, J lost 4 bases, and 9 bases stayed unmatched.